This is a list of T cell receptor beta chains from one sample in a study of T-cell memory formation after mild COVID-19. MiXCR was run by TCRdb on the 5' RACE reads, yielding one entry per CDR3 protein. The sample consists of about half a million distinct CDR3 sequences, about 20% of them appearing once. The sequencing input was PBMCs or a T cell subset sorted from them (not recorded which). The receptors stem from an adult woman who had mild COVID-19 (a few samples of this study predate the infection). Cell type and time point are not known. CDR3s include the opening cysteine and the closing phenylalanine or tryptophan. The order of the fields is D gene, V gene, J gene, clone size, CDR3 DNA, CDR3 protein. A D gene is named only where the DNA matches it firmly. Size values are once, few and many counts, or a class for expanded clones, and some rows have none.

d_call: NA
v_call: TRBV11-2
j_call: TRBJ2-3
clone_size: many
cdr3_nt: TGTGCCAGCAGCTTAGACGGAGATACGCAGTATTTT
cdr3_aa: CASSLDGDTQYF

d_call: NA
v_call: TRBV24-1
j_call: TRBJ2-1
clone_size: NA
cdr3_nt: TGTGCCACCAGTCCCATTGGACAGCAGCAGTTCTTC
cdr3_aa: CATSPIGQQQFF

d_call: NA
v_call: TRBV5-1
j_call: TRBJ1-4
clone_size: NA
cdr3_nt: TGCGCCAGCAGCCCCGAGGGGGAAAAACTGTTTTTT
cdr3_aa: CASSPEGEKLFF

d_call: TRBD2
v_call: TRBV6-1
j_call: TRBJ2-3
clone_size: few
cdr3_nt: TGTGCCAGCAGTCGACTAGCAATCACAGATACGCAGTATTTT
cdr3_aa: CASSRLAITDTQYF

d_call: TRBD2
v_call: TRBV29-1
j_call: TRBJ2-1
clone_size: few
cdr3_nt: TGCAGCGTTCCTACCACTAGCGGGAGTCCCAATGAGCAGTTCTTC
cdr3_aa: CSVPTTSGSPNEQFF

d_call: NA
v_call: TRBV6-5
j_call: TRBJ2-7
clone_size: once
cdr3_nt: TGTGCCAGCAGTTACTCGGGGGGCACGAACTACGAGCAGTACTTC
cdr3_aa: CASSYSGGTNYEQYF

d_call: TRBD1
v_call: TRBV4-2
j_call: TRBJ2-5
clone_size: many
cdr3_nt: TGTGCCAGCAGCTTAGGGACAGGGGAAGAGACCCAGTACTTC
cdr3_aa: CASSLGTGEETQYF

d_call: NA
v_call: TRBV12-3/TRBV12-4
j_call: TRBJ2-3
clone_size: NA
cdr3_nt: TGTGCCAGCATGGCCTGGGGACAAGCAGATACGCAGTATTTT
cdr3_aa: CASMAWGQADTQYF

d_call: NA
v_call: TRBV12-3/TRBV12-4
j_call: TRBJ2-7
clone_size: NA
cdr3_nt: TGTGCCAGCAGTTTAAGAAGGACGGAAAGGGCCGAGCAGTACTTC
cdr3_aa: CASSLRRTERAEQYF

d_call: TRBD2
v_call: TRBV4-3
j_call: TRBJ2-7
clone_size: NA
cdr3_nt: TGCGCCAGCAGCCAAGATAGGAGCGGGAGGGCCGGGGAGCAGTACTTC
cdr3_aa: CASSQDRSGRAGEQYF

d_call: TRBD2
v_call: TRBV7-2
j_call: TRBJ2-5
clone_size: many
cdr3_nt: TGTGCCAGCAGCCTAGGGACTAGCAGAGAGACCCAGTACTTC
cdr3_aa: CASSLGTSRETQYF